The 21 T cell receptor beta chains below come from one sample, sequenced in a study of cytomegalovirus exposure and HLA in healthy donors. Data came from immunoSEQ multiplex PCR; TCRdb stores just in-frame clones and leaves some out. The sample shows approximately 120,000 clones, approximately 90% of them seen only once. The specimen sequenced was PBMCs. These receptors were obtained from a young woman in good health and CMV-seronegative.

Concerning this clone: Other nucleotide sequences from this sample produce the same CDR3. This chain connects TRBV5-1 to TRBJ1-1, with D perhaps matching TRBD1 (5 bases). Trimming pared 0 bases from V and 1 base from J, leaving 13 bases between. CDR1 SGHRS and CDR2 YFSETQ come from the germline V gene. CDR3 length equals 16 residues. Written as DNA, the CDR3 is TGCGCCAGCAGCTTGGAAGGGGCCCCCTCGAACACTGAAGCTTTCTTT. Protein product: CASSLEGAPSNTEAFF.

The count of this clone is one. The chain couples TRBV10-2 to TRBJ2-7; 9 bases agree with TRBD2. Germline-derived CDR1 and CDR2 are WSHSY and SAAADI. The V gene end was trimmed by 7 bases and the J gene end by 0 bases; junction bases not matched to a gene: 4. CDR3 size: 14 residues. CDR3 bases: TGCGCCAGCATTCCGACTAGCGGCTCCTACGAGCAGTACTTC. It is translated as CASIPTSGSYEQYF.

Only a few counts were recorded for this clone. J is TRBJ1-5 and V is TRBV4-1; 9 bases fit TRBD1. This CDR3 contains 16 residues. Trimming removed 0 bases from V and 7 bases from J; junction bases left unmatched: 7. The germline V gene has CDR1 MGHRA and CDR2 YSYEKL. Written as DNA, the CDR3 is TGCGCCAGCAGCCAAGAGGCACAGGGGGCCTGGCAGCCCCAGCATTTT. Protein: CASSQEAQGAWQPQHF.

This clone was seen once. This rearrangement joins TRBV6-5 to TRBJ1-3, with no clear D. This CDR3 spans 13 amino acids. Germline CDR1 and CDR2: MNHEY and SVGAGI. Deletions cut 4 bases from V and 4 bases from J, with 8 bases between. CDR3 loop: CASSLGRGNTIYF. CDR3 nucleotide sequence: TGTGCCAGCAGTTTGGGCAGGGGAAACACCATATATTTT.

This clone has a handful of counts. The V gene is TRBV4-1, the J gene TRBJ2-7, with a possible D match to TRBD2 (5 bases). Trimming took off 1 base at V and 2 bases at J, with 12 bases between the two ends. The germline CDR1 and CDR2 sequences are MGHRA and YSYEKL. The CDR3 consists of 15 residues. DNA of the CDR3: TGCGCCAGCAGCCAAGGGCCCGGGAAAACCTACGAGCAGTACTTC. Translation gives CASSQGPGKTYEQYF.

This chain joins TRBV28 and TRBJ1-5; D is unresolved. From germline, CDR1 is MDHEN and CDR2 SYDVKM. V was pared by 7 bases and J by 7 bases, with 17 bases between. This CDR3 has 14 amino acids. CDR3 sequence (DNA): TGTGCCAGCACGCCCCAGGCTCCGGGGCAGCCCCAGCATTTT. As protein: CASTPQAPGQPQHF.

The rearrangement links TRBV7-6 to TRBJ2-3; 9 positions match TRBD2. With 2 bases clipped from V and 0 bases from J, the junction kept 3 bases outside the gene matches. This CDR3 contains 16 residues. CDR1 is SGHVS, CDR2 FNYEAQ, per germline. CDR3 sequence reads: CASSLRLAGSTDTQYF. The CDR3 DNA reads TGTGCCAGCAGCTTAAGGCTAGCGGGGAGCACAGATACGCAGTATTTT.

The genes are TRBV5-1 and TRBJ2-7; 11 bases match TRBD1. V shed 2 bases and J 3 bases; nucleotides not matched to a gene: 1. This CDR3 has 14 amino acids. Per germline, CDR1 SGHRS and CDR2 YFSETQ. CDR3 nucleotides: TGCGCCAGCAGCTTTGGGACAGGGGGCTACGAGCAGTACTTC. This translates into CASSFGTGGYEQYF.

The chain couples TRBV5-5 to TRBJ2-7; 11 bases line up with TRBD2. The CDR3 has 17 amino acids. The germline CDR1 and CDR2 sequences are SGHKS and YYEKEE (reference sequence). Germline trimming cut 0 bases from V and 0 bases from J; bases unmatched to any gene: 5. The CDR3 bases are TGTGCCAGCAGCTTGGGACTAGCGGGAAAAAGCTCCTACGAGCAGTACTTC. Its protein is CASSLGLAGKSSYEQYF.

In this sample, this clone turned up once. This chain uses TRBV27 with TRBJ1-5; 7 nucleotides line up with TRBD1. The CDR3 spans 15 residues. Per germline, CDR1 MNHEY and CDR2 SMNVEV (reference sequence). V was clipped by 5 bases and J by 2 bases; unmatched bases: 6. CDR3 sequence: CASSPDRAGNQPQHF. CDR3 coding DNA: TGTGCCAGCAGTCCCGACAGGGCGGGCAATCAGCCCCAGCATTTT.

The V gene is TRBV4-1, the J gene TRBJ2-7; no reliable D call. V lost 0 bases and J lost 6, with 18 bases in between. The CDR3 is 16 residues long. CDR1 and CDR2 from the germline V gene are MGHRA and YSYEKL. Here the CDR3 reads CASSQDSERRALEQYF. The CDR3 nucleotides read TGCGCCAGCAGCCAAGATTCGGAGCGCCGAGCTCTCGAGCAGTACTTC.

This chain links TRBV30 with TRBJ2-5; D unresolved. Near its end, the DNA agrees better with TRBJ2-7, so the J call may be wrong. The CDR3 is 12 amino acids. CDR1 is GTSNPN, CDR2 SVGIG, per germline (reference sequence). CDR3 loop: CAWRRSSYEQYF. CDR3 DNA sequence: TGTGCCTGGAGACGAAGCTCCTACGAGCAGTACTTC.

The chain employs TRBV11-2 and TRBJ2-5, with 11 bases matching TRBD2. The CDR3 totals 16 residues. Germline CDR1 and CDR2: SGHAT and FQNNGV. Trimming removed 5 bases from V and 5 bases from J; junction bases left unmatched: 10. The DNA of the CDR3 is TGTGCCAGCAGCCCTAGCGGGGGGCAACCCAGGGAGACCCAGTACTTC. It codes for CASSPSGGQPRETQYF. The whole variable domain, filled in from reference TRBV11-2 and TRBJ2-5, reads EAGVAQSPRYKIIEKRQSVAFWCNPISGHATLYWYQQILGQGPKLLIQFQNNGVVDDSQLPKDRFSAERLKGVDSTLKIQPAKLEDSAVYLCASSPSGGQPRETQYFGPGTRLLVL.

V and J are TRBV7-2 and TRBJ2-5, with unresolved D. V lost 0 bases and J lost 0, with 8 bases in between. The CDR3 runs 15 residues. In germline, CDR1 is SGHTA, CDR2 FQGNSA. CDR3: CASSLAGQNQETQYF. As DNA, the CDR3 is TGTGCCAGCAGCTTAGCGGGCCAAAACCAAGAGACCCAGTACTTC.

Here the CDR3 DNA reads TGTGCCAGCAGCCCTCCCGTTCGGGAGACCCAGTACTTC. Residues: CASSPPVRETQYF. The chain carries TRBV7-9 and TRBJ2-5; D not certain. Trimming took off 5 bases at V and 5 bases at J, with 12 bases between the two ends. Germline values: CDR1 SEHNR, CDR2 FQNEAQ (reference sequence). CDR3 size: 13 residues.

J is TRBJ2-3 and V is TRBV7-2, with D unclear. This CDR3 region has 14 residues. CDR1 is SGHTA, CDR2 FQGNSA, per germline. V lost 1 base and J lost 2, with 7 bases in between. CDR3 in DNA: TGTGCCAGCAGCTTAGAACGGTTCACAGATACGCAGTATTTT. It translates to CASSLERFTDTQYF.

This clone was observed once. Written as DNA, the CDR3 is TGTGCCTGGAGCGTCACTACTGAGCAGTTCTTC. Translating gives CAWSVTTEQFF. The chain combines TRBV30 with TRBJ2-1; D gene unclear. The V and J ends lost 3 bases and 9 bases respectively, with 9 bases between them. Germline V gives CDR1 GTSNPN, CDR2 SVGIG (reference sequence). The CDR3 extends over 11 amino acids.

The chain links TRBV6-6 to TRBJ2-1; weak D call: TRBD1 (6 bases). Trimming removed 7 bases from V and 10 bases from J, with 23 bases in between. This CDR3 region has 15 residues. Germline CDR1 is MNHNY and CDR2 is SVGAGI (reference sequence). The CDR3: CASKWGLTGNGEQFF. CDR3 nucleotides: TGTGCCAGCAAGTGGGGGCTCACAGGGAATGGCGAGCAGTTCTTC.

The rearrangement links TRBV4-2 to TRBJ2-1, with D tentatively TRBD1 (6 bases). This CDR3 is 16 amino acids long. The germline CDR1 and CDR2 sequences are LGHNA and YNFKEQ. Between the trimmed V and J ends, which lost 1 base and 7 bases, there was a span of 17 bases. CDR3 in amino acids: CASSQVAGAPLNEQFF. In DNA form, the CDR3 reads TGTGCCAGCAGCCAAGTCGCAGGGGCCCCTCTGAATGAGCAGTTCTTC.

The chain recombines TRBV4-1 with TRBJ2-2; 9 nucleotides agree with TRBD1. The germline gives CDR1 MGHRA, CDR2 YSYEKL. With V trimmed by 1 base and J by 5 bases, 5 bases remained unmatched. The CDR3 totals 16 residues. DNA of the CDR3: TGCGCCAGCAGCCAAGCCGGGACAGGGCCTACCGGGGAGCTGTTTTTT. Translation gives CASSQAGTGPTGELFF.

This clone was seen once. This chain joins TRBV7-8 and TRBJ2-2; D remains unclear. The V end lost 5 bases, the J end lost 5 bases, and 9 bases lay between the germline ends. This CDR3 contains 13 residues. Germline V gene sequence: CDR1 SGHVS, CDR2 FQNEAQ. The CDR3 here is CASSQAITGELFF. The DNA for the CDR3 is TGTGCCAGCAGCCAAGCCATAACCGGGGAGCTGTTTTTT.